This TCR beta chain was captured by sequencing in a study of CD8+ T cells in alopecia areata. In germline, CDR1 is SQVTM, CDR2 ANQGSEA. The CDR3 is 14 residues long. Deletions cut 4 bases from V and 0 bases from J, with 9 bases between. RNA extraction was followed by reverse transcription into cDNA, which acted as the sequencing template. The method was immunoSEQ multiplex PCR; TCRdb's version includes in-frame clones alone and lacks a portion of them. The sample lists approximately 140,000 clones, over 45% occurring once. This receptor was taken from a human donor with alopecia areata. The chain uses TRBV29-1 and TRBJ2-2; D remains unclear. The sequencing input was CD4+ T cells sorted from blood. The CDR3 loop reads CSVVPFANTGELFF. In nucleotides, the CDR3 is TGCAGCGTTGTTCCCTTCGCGAACACCGGGGAGCTGTTTTTT.